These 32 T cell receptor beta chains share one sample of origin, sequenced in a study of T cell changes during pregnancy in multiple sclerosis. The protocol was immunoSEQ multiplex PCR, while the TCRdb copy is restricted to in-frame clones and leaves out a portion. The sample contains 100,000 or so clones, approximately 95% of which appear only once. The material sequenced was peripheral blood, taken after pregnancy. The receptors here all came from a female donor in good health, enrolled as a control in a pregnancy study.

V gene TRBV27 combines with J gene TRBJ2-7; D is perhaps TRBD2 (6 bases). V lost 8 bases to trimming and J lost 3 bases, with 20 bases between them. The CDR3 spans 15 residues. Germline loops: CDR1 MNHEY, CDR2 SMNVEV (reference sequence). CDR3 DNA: TGTGCCAGCTCCTCCTACCCAGCGGAGGGCTACGAGCAGTACTTC. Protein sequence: CASSSYPAEGYEQYF.

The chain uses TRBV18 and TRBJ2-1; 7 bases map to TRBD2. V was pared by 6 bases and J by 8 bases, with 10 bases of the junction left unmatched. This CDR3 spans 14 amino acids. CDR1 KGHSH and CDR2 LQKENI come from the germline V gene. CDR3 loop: CASSRGLESDEQFF. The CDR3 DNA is TGTGCCAGCTCCCGAGGACTAGAGTCGGATGAGCAGTTCTTC. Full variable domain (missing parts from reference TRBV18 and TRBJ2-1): NAGVMQNPRHLVRRRGQEARLRCSPMKGHSHVYWYRQLPEEGLKFMVYLQKENIIDESGMPKERFSAEFPKEGPSILRIQQVVRGDSAAYFCASSRGLESDEQFFGPGTRLTVL.

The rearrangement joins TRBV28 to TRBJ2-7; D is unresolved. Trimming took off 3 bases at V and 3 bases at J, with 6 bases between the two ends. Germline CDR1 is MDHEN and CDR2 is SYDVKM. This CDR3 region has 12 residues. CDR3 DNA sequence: TGTGCCAGCAGTTTTAGAGACTACGAGCAGTACTTC. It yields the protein CASSFRDYEQYF.

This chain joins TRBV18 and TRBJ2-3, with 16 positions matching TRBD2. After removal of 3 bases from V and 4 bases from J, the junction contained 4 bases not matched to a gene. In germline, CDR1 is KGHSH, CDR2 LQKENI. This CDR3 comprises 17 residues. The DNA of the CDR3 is TGTGCCAGCTCACCGGGACTAGCGGGAGGGCCAGCAGATACGCAGTATTTT. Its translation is CASSPGLAGGPADTQYF.

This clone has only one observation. CDR3 residues: CASSLSRGEAHNEQFF. For the CDR3, the DNA is TGTGCCAGCAGTTTATCCCGGGGGGAGGCTCACAATGAGCAGTTCTTC. The rearrangement uses TRBV27 and TRBJ2-1, with 7 bases aligning to TRBD2. Trimming took 0 bases from V and 5 from J; bases not matched to a gene: 7. Germline V gene sequence: CDR1 MNHEY, CDR2 SMNVEV (reference sequence). The length of the CDR3 is 16 residues.

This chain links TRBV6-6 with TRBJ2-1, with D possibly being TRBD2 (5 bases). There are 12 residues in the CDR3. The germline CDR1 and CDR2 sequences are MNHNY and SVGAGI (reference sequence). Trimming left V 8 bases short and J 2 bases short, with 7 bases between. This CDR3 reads CASGRTYNEQFF. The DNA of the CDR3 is TGTGCCAGCGGGAGAACCTACAATGAGCAGTTCTTC.

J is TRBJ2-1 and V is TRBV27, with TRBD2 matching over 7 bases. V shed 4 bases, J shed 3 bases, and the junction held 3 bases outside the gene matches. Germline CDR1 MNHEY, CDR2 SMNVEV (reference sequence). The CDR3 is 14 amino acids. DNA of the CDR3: TGTGCCAGCAGTTCAGGCGGGAGCTACAATGAGCAGTTCTTC. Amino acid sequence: CASSSGGSYNEQFF.

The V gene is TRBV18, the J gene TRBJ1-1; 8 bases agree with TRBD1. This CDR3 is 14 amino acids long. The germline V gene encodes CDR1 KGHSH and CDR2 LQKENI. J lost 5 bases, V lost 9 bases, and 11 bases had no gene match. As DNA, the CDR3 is TGTGCCAGTCTTCAGGGGGCGCTTATTACTGAAGCTTTCTTT. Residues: CASLQGALITEAFF.

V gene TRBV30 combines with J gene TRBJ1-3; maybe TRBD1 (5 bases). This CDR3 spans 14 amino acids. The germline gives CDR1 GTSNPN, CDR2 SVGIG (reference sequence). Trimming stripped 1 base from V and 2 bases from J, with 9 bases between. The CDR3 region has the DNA TGTGCCTGGAGTGCCGGGGGTACTGGAAACACCATATATTTT. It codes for CAWSAGGTGNTIYF.

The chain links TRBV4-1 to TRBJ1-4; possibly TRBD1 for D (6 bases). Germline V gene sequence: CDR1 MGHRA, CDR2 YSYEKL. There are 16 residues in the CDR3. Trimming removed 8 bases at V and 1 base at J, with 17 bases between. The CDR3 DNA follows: TGCGCCAGCCGGGACACCTACCGGGAAACTAATGAAAAACTGTTTTTT. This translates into CASRDTYRETNEKLFF.

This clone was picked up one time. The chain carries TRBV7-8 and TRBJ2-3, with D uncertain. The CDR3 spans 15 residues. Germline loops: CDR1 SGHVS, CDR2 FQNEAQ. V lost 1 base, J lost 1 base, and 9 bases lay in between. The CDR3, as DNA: TGTGCCAGCAGCTTAGGTCAAGCGCGCACAGATACGCAGTATTTT. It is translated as CASSLGQARTDTQYF.

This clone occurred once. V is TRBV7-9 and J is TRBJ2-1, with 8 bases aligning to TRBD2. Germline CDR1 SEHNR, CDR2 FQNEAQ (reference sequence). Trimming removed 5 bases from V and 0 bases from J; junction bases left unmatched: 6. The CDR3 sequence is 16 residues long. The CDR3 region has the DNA TGTGCCAGCAGCCAAGAGCGGGAGAGCTCCTACAATGAGCAGTTCTTC. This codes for CASSQERESSYNEQFF.

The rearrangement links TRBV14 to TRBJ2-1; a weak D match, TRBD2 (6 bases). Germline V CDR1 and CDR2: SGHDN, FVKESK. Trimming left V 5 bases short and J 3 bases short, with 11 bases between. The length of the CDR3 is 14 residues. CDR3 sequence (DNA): TGTGCCAGCAGCGTCGGAGGGAACTACAATGAGCAGTTCTTC. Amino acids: CASSVGGNYNEQFF.

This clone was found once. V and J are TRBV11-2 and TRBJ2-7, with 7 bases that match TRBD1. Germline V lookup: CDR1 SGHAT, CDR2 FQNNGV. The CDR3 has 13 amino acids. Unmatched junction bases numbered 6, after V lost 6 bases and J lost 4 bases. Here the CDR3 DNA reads TGTGCCAGCAGTTGGCGGACAGGTTACGAGCAGTACTTC. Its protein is CASSWRTGYEQYF.

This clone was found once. The CDR3 loop reads CASSFGQAGANVLTF. The CDR3 DNA sequence: TGTGCCAGCAGTTTTGGGCAGGCTGGGGCCAACGTCCTGACTTTC. This sequence joins TRBV28 and TRBJ2-6; D unclear. V shed 3 bases and J shed 2 bases, with 8 bases lying between them. Germline CDR1 is MDHEN and CDR2 is SYDVKM. The CDR3 contains 15 residues.

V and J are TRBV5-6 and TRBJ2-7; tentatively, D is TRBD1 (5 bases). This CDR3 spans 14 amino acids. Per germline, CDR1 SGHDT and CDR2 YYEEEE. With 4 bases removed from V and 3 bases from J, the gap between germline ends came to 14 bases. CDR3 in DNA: TGTGCCAGCAGCCCCGACAGAACTTTCTACGAGCAGTACTTC. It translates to CASSPDRTFYEQYF.

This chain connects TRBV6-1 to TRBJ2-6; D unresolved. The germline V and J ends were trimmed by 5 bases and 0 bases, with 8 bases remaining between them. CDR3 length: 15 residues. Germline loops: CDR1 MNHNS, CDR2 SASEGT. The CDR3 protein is CASSSEPSGANVLTF. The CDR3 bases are TGTGCCAGCAGTTCCGAGCCCTCTGGGGCCAACGTCCTGACTTTC.

CDR3 loop: CASREGGQGRLYSNQPQHF. The CDR3, as DNA: TGTGCCAGCAGGGAGGGTGGACAGGGGCGCCTATATAGCAATCAGCCCCAGCATTTT. The rearrangement uses TRBV2 and TRBJ1-5; TRBD1 matches 9 bases. There are 19 residues in the CDR3. Losses at the gene ends were 6 bases for V and 0 bases for J; bases not matched to a gene: 15. Germline V lookup: CDR1 SNHLY, CDR2 FYNNEI. Full variable domain (remainder filled in from reference TRBV2 and TRBJ1-5): EPEVTQTPSHQVTQMGQEVILRCVPISNHLYFYWYRQILGQKVEFLVSFYNNEISEKSEIFDDQFSVERPDGSNFTLKIRSTKLEDSAMYFCASREGGQGRLYSNQPQHFGDGTRLSIL.

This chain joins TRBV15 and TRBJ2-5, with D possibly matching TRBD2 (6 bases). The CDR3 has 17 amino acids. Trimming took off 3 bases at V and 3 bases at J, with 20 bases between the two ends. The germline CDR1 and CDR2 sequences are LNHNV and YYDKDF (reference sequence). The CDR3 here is CATSREEGLLGEETQYF. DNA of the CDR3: TGTGCCACCAGCAGGGAGGAGGGACTTCTGGGGGAAGAGACCCAGTACTTC.

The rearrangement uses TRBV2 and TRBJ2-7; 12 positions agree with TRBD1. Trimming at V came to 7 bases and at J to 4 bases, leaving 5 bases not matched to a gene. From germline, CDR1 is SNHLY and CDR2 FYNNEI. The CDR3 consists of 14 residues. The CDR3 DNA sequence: TGTGCCAGCAAACCGGGACAGGGGGCTTACGAGCAGTACTTC. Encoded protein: CASKPGQGAYEQYF.

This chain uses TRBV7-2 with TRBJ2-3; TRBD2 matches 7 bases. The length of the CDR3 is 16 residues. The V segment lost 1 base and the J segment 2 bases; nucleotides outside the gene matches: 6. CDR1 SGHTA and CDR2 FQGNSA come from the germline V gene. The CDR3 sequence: CASSLGLARDTDTQYF. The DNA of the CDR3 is TGTGCCAGCAGCTTAGGACTAGCACGAGACACAGATACGCAGTATTTT.

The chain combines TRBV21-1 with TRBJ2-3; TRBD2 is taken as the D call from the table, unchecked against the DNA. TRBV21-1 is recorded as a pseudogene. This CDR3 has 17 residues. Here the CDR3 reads CASSILGVGGHTDTQYF. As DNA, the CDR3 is TGTGCCAGCAGCATCCTCGGGGTCGGGGGGCACACAGATACGCAGTATTTT.

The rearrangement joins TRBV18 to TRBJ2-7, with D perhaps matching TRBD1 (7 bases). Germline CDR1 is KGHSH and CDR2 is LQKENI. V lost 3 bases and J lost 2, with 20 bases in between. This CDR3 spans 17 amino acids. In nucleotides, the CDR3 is TGTGCCAGCTCACCCGCGATTGGGCCAGGGGGGACCTACGAGCAGTACTTC. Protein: CASSPAIGPGGTYEQYF. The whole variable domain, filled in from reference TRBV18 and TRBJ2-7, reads NAGVMQNPRHLVRRRGQEARLRCSPMKGHSHVYWYRQLPEEGLKFMVYLQKENIIDESGMPKERFSAEFPKEGPSILRIQQVVRGDSAAYFCASSPAIGPGGTYEQYFGPGTRLTVT.

Here the CDR3 reads CATSRGQGVYNEQFF. DNA of the CDR3: TGTGCCACCAGCAGAGGACAGGGGGTATACAATGAGCAGTTCTTC. This chain connects TRBV15 to TRBJ2-1; 9 bases fit TRBD1. The CDR3 length is 15 residues. CDR1 is LNHNV, CDR2 YYDKDF, per germline (reference sequence). V shed 1 base, J shed 4 bases, and the junction held 2 bases outside the gene matches.

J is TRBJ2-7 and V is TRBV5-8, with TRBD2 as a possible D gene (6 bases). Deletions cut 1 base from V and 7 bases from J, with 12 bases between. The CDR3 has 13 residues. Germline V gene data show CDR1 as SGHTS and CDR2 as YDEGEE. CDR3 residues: CASSLRGWREQYF. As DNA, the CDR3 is TGTGCCAGCAGCTTGCGGGGGTGGCGTGAGCAGTACTTC.

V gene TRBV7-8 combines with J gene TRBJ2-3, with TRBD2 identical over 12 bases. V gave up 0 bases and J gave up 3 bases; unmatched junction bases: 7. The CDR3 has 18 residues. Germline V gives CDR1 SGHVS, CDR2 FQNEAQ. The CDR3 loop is CASSLARLAGEKTDTQYF. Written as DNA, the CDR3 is TGTGCCAGCAGCTTAGCAAGACTAGCGGGAGAGAAAACAGATACGCAGTATTTT.

DNA of the CDR3: TGTGCCAGCAGTAGAGTAACTCAGCCCCAGCATTTT. Its protein is CASSRVTQPQHF. V and J are TRBV2 and TRBJ1-5; D gene uncertain. Germline-derived CDR1 and CDR2 are SNHLY and FYNNEI. Trimming left V 5 bases short and J 6 bases short, with 8 bases between. The CDR3 contains 12 residues.

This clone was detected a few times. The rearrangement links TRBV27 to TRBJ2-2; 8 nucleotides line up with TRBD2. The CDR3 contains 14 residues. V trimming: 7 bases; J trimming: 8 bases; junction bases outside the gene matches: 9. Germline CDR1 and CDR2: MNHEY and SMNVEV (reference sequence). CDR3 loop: CASKAGDIVGELFF. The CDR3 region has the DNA TGTGCCAGCAAAGCGGGAGATATTGTAGGGGAGCTGTTTTTT.

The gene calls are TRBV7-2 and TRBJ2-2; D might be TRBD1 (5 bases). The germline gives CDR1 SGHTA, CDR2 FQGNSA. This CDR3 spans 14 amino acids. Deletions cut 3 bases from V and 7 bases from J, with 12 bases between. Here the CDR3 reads CASSLGRSYGELFF. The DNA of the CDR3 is TGTGCCAGCAGCTTGGGGCGGTCCTACGGGGAGCTGTTTTTT.

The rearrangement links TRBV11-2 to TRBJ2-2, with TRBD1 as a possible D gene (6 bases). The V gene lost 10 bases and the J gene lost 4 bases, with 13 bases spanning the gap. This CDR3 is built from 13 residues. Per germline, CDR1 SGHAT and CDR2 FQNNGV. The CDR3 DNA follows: TGTGCCACTACAGGGAACCCCACCGGGGAGCTGTTTTTT. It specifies CATTGNPTGELFF.

CDR3 in DNA: TGTGCCACCAGCAGGACTAGAGGCTTTCAAGAGACCCAGTACTTC. It specifies CATSRTRGFQETQYF. V gene TRBV15 combines with J gene TRBJ2-5; D perhaps matches TRBD2 (6 bases). CDR3 length equals 15 residues. V lost 3 bases, J lost 2 bases, and 13 bases lay in between. Germline-derived CDR1 and CDR2 are LNHNV and YYDKDF (reference sequence).

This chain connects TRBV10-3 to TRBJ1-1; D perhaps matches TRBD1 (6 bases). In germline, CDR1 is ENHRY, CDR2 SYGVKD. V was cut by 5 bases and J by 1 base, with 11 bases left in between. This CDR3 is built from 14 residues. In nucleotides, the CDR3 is TGTGCCATCAGTTGGGACATGGAGAACACTGAAGCTTTCTTT. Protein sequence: CAISWDMENTEAFF.